Listed here are 23 T cell receptor beta chains from one sample, sequenced in a study of blood T cell repertoires in COVID-19 (dated by TCRdb to the early 2020s). Library preparation employed the immunoSEQ multiplex PCR assay. Drawn from immuneACCESS, this table holds only the in-frame rearrangements with V and J called that TCRdb kept. Clones are partly lost; checked studies trace under half to an unresolved V gene and leave the rest unexplained. Present in this sample are about 250,000 clones, over 75% of which were seen just once. More than 1.5% of the sample is in the top ten clones. Sequenced input: PBMCs or T cells enriched from blood (not recorded which). These TCRs come from a man aged 35-49 years who had recovered from COVID-19.

The CDR3 DNA sequence: TGTGCCAGCTCGTATAGCGGGGCGAGCTCCTACGAGCAGTACTTC. It encodes CASSYSGASSYEQYF. V and J are TRBV18 and TRBJ2-7, with 8 bases aligning to TRBD2. The germline V gene encodes CDR1 KGHSH and CDR2 LQKENI. The CDR3 has 15 amino acids. J lost 0 bases, V lost 6 bases, and 7 bases had no gene match. The whole variable domain, filled in from reference TRBV18 and TRBJ2-7, reads NAGVMQNPRHLVRRRGQEARLRCSPMKGHSHVYWYRQLPEEGLKFMVYLQKENIIDESGMPKERFSAEFPKEGPSILRIQQVVRGDSAAYFCASSYSGASSYEQYFGPGTRLTVT.

V usage is TRBV30 and J usage is TRBJ1-1; no clear D gene. CDR1 is GTSNPN and CDR2 is SVGIG in the germline V gene (reference sequence). The V end lost 5 bases, the J end lost 3 bases, and 13 bases lay between the germline ends. This CDR3 contains 13 residues. CDR3 region: CAWLPDRYTEAFF. The CDR3 nucleotides are TGTGCCTGGTTACCCGATAGATACACTGAAGCTTTCTTT.

The genes are TRBV7-9 and TRBJ1-1; D call uncertain. This CDR3 comprises 14 residues. The V end was cut by 1 base, the J end by 1 base, with 7 bases between. Per germline, CDR1 SEHNR and CDR2 FQNEAQ (reference sequence). The CDR3 reads CASSLGWQNTEAFF. The CDR3 DNA sequence: TGTGCCAGCAGCTTAGGGTGGCAGAACACTGAAGCTTTCTTT.

The gene calls are TRBV28 and TRBJ2-1; the match to TRBD2 covers 14 bases. V trimming: 5 bases; J trimming: 8 bases; junction bases outside the gene matches: 5. The CDR3 contains 15 residues. Germline V gene lookup returns CDR1 MDHEN and CDR2 SYDVKM. CDR3 nucleotide sequence: TGTGCCAGCAGTCCCGGACTAGCGGGAGGTGATGAGCAGTTCTTC. This translates into CASSPGLAGGDEQFF. Combining the CDR3 with reference TRBV28 and TRBJ2-1 gives the whole variable domain DVKVTQSSRYLVKRTGEKVFLECVQDMDHENMFWYRQDPGLGLRLIYFSYDVKMKEKGDIPEGYSVSREKKERFSLILESASTNQTSMYLCASSPGLAGGDEQFFGPGTRLTVL.

The chain combines TRBV6-1 with TRBJ1-2, with TRBD1 matching over 9 bases. Trimming cost V 4 bases and J 2 bases; bases outside gene matches: 11. CDR3 length: 17 amino acids. CDR1 MNHNS and CDR2 SASEGT come from the germline V gene. For the CDR3, the DNA is TGTGCCAGCAGTGCCTTTGGACAGGGGTTGGGGAACTATGGCTACACCTTC. Amino acid sequence: CASSAFGQGLGNYGYTF.

This rearrangement joins TRBV6-5 to TRBJ2-1; tentative D call: TRBD1 (5 bases). The CDR3 contains 14 residues. Trimming left V 6 bases short and J 4 bases short, with 13 bases between. The V gene's germline CDR1 is MNHEY and CDR2 SVGAGI. CDR3 protein: CASRGPSVYNEQFF. The CDR3 nucleotides read TGTGCCAGCAGGGGGCCGAGTGTGTACAATGAGCAGTTCTTC.

V is TRBV4-3 and J is TRBJ2-7, with D hard to call. CDR3 size: 12 residues. Germline-derived CDR1 and CDR2 are LGHNA and YSLEER. The V end lost 2 bases, the J end lost 7 bases, and 9 bases lay between the germline ends. The CDR3 nucleotides read TGCGCCAGCAGCCAATCAGGAAGGGAGCAGTACTTC. Amino acid sequence: CASSQSGREQYF.

CDR3 DNA sequence: TGTGCCAGCAGCCCGCGCACAGGGGCGGTTGGGGCCAACGTCCTGACTTTC. Translated: CASSPRTGAVGANVLTF. The chain joins TRBV7-9 to TRBJ2-6; 7 bases line up with TRBD1. The germline V gene has CDR1 SEHNR and CDR2 FQNEAQ (reference sequence). The CDR3 runs 17 residues. The V segment lost 5 bases and the J segment 3 bases; nucleotides outside the gene matches: 10.

Here the CDR3 DNA reads TGCGCCAGCAGCTTGGAGGGCACAGGTTATAACTATGGCTACACCTTC. Its protein is CASSLEGTGYNYGYTF. This chain connects TRBV5-1 to TRBJ1-2; tentative D call: TRBD1 (5 bases). The CDR3 spans 16 residues. Germline V gene lookup returns CDR1 SGHRS and CDR2 YFSETQ. V shed 0 bases and J shed 1 base, with 13 bases lying between them.

This clone was seen a single time. The V call is TRBV5-1, the J call TRBJ2-7, with TRBD2 matching 10 bases. Trimming removed 4 bases from V and 0 bases from J; junction bases left unmatched: 1. Germline loops: CDR1 SGHRS, CDR2 YFSETQ. The CDR3 is 14 residues long. The CDR3 here is CASSLAGDSYEQYF. CDR3 DNA: TGCGCCAGCAGCCTAGCGGGGGACTCCTACGAGCAGTACTTC.

The rearrangement uses TRBV10-3 and TRBJ1-1; D remains unclear. This CDR3 has 11 amino acids. Trimming shortened V by 5 bases and J by 7 bases, and 8 bases separated the two germline ends. Per the germline V gene, CDR1 is ENHRY and CDR2 is SYGVKD. CDR3 bases: TGTGCCATCAGTACATCCCTTGAAGCTTTCTTT. Translated, it gives CAISTSLEAFF.

The V gene is TRBV27, the J gene TRBJ1-5; D ambiguous. The germline V and J ends were trimmed by 0 bases and 1 base, with 7 bases remaining between them. Germline V gives CDR1 MNHEY, CDR2 SMNVEV (reference sequence). CDR3 size: 15 residues. The CDR3 sequence is CASSLSGKSNQPQHF. As DNA, the CDR3 is TGTGCCAGCAGTTTATCTGGCAAGAGCAATCAGCCCCAGCATTTT.

V and J are TRBV19 and TRBJ2-1; 11 bases line up with TRBD2. V shed 9 bases, J shed 5 bases, and the junction held 3 bases outside the gene matches. There are 13 residues in the CDR3. Germline V gives CDR1 LNHDA, CDR2 SQIVND (reference sequence). CDR3 region: CASGTSGDNEQFF. CDR3 bases: TGTGCCAGCGGGACTAGCGGTGACAATGAGCAGTTCTTC. The entire variable domain, with the rest obtained from reference TRBV19 and TRBJ2-1, is as follows: DGGITQSPKYLFRKEGQNVTLSCEQNLNHDAMYWYRQDPGQGLRLIYYSQIVNDFQKGDIAEGYSVSREKKESFPLTVTSAQKNPTAFYLCASGTSGDNEQFFGPGTRLTVL.

The chain joins TRBV10-3 to TRBJ1-5; D perhaps matches TRBD1 (6 bases). Trimming took off 2 bases at V and 10 bases at J, with 15 bases between the two ends. The V gene's germline CDR1 is ENHRY and CDR2 SYGVKD. CDR3 length equals 14 residues. Here the CDR3 DNA reads TGTGCCATCAGTGAGAGGGGGAAGGCTGATCCCCAGCATTTT. Its protein is CAISERGKADPQHF.

This clone was seen only once. The V and J genes are TRBV5-6 and TRBJ2-1; no definite D call. Germline lookup yields CDR1 SGHDT and CDR2 YYEEEE. The CDR3 sequence is 14 residues long. Trimming took 0 bases from V and 8 from J, leaving 12 bases between them. The CDR3 loop reads CASSLGFPRDEQFF. CDR3 nucleotides: TGTGCCAGCAGCTTGGGGTTCCCCCGGGATGAGCAGTTCTTC.

This clone was seen a handful of times. Here the CDR3 reads CSVDRDRANTGELFF. CDR3 DNA: TGCAGCGTTGACAGGGACAGGGCGAACACCGGGGAGCTGTTTTTT. The genes are TRBV29-1 and TRBJ2-2, with 9 nucleotides matching TRBD1. The CDR3 extends over 15 amino acids. Germline-derived CDR1 and CDR2 are SQVTM and ANQGSEA. V gave up 3 bases and J gave up 0 bases; unmatched junction bases: 2.

The chain combines TRBV28 with TRBJ2-7, with 9 bases matching TRBD1. Germline V gene sequence: CDR1 MDHEN, CDR2 SYDVKM. The CDR3 spans 14 residues. The ends lost 7 bases at V and 3 bases at J; junction bases unmatched: 7. Written as DNA, the CDR3 is TGTGCCAGCATAAGCGGACAGGGGAACTACGAGCAGTACTTC. It encodes CASISGQGNYEQYF.

The rearrangement uses TRBV4-3 and TRBJ1-2; tentatively, D is TRBD1 (6 bases). The V gene lost 2 bases and the J gene lost 3 bases, with 13 bases spanning the gap. Germline values: CDR1 LGHNA, CDR2 YSLEER. CDR3 length: 15 amino acids. In DNA form, the CDR3 reads TGCGCCAGCAGCCAATCCCAGGGGCGTGACTATGGCTACACCTTC. Protein sequence: CASSQSQGRDYGYTF.

The chain uses TRBV11-3 and TRBJ2-5, with a possible D match to TRBD2 (5 bases). From germline, CDR1 is SGHNT and CDR2 YENEEA. V was trimmed by 4 bases and J by 4 bases, leaving 13 bases between them. There are 14 residues in the CDR3. The chain's CDR3 is CASSSGRGLETQYF. For the CDR3, the DNA is TGTGCCAGCAGCTCCGGGCGAGGGCTAGAGACCCAGTACTTC.

This clone was seen many times. The chain couples TRBV3-1 (or the pseudogene TRBV3-2) to TRBJ2-7; 7 nucleotides align to TRBD1. The CDR3 sequence is 17 residues long. Germline V gene data show CDR1 as LGHDT and CDR2 as YNNKEL (reference sequence). The V segment lost 0 bases and the J segment 6 bases; nucleotides outside the gene matches: 14. CDR3 region: CASSQDIQGRGFSEQYF. In DNA form, the CDR3 reads TGTGCCAGCAGCCAAGATATACAGGGCAGGGGGTTCTCCGAGCAGTACTTC.

The chain links TRBV28 to TRBJ2-2; 8 bases fit TRBD1. Germline lookup yields CDR1 MDHEN and CDR2 SYDVKM. J lost 6 bases, V lost 6 bases, and 9 bases had no gene match. The CDR3 has 15 amino acids. The CDR3 nucleotides read TGTGCCAGCAGCACTTCGACAGGGGTCGCCGGGGAGCTGTTTTTT. It translates to CASSTSTGVAGELFF.

V is TRBV6-1 and J is TRBJ1-2; D ambiguous. This CDR3 has 12 residues. Per germline, CDR1 MNHNS and CDR2 SASEGT. V dropped 5 bases and J dropped 3 bases, with 7 bases sitting between them. CDR3 in amino acids: CASSSGDYGYTF. The CDR3 region has the DNA TGTGCCAGCAGTTCCGGAGACTATGGCTACACCTTC.

V usage is TRBV27 and J usage is TRBJ1-6, with TRBD1 identical over 7 bases. This CDR3 comprises 16 residues. Per the germline V gene, CDR1 is MNHEY and CDR2 is SMNVEV (reference sequence). V was pared by 3 bases and J by 6 bases, with 8 bases of the junction left unmatched. Here the CDR3 reads CASSFPPGQRNSPLHF. The CDR3 bases are TGTGCCAGCAGTTTTCCCCCGGGACAGCGTAATTCACCCCTCCACTTT.